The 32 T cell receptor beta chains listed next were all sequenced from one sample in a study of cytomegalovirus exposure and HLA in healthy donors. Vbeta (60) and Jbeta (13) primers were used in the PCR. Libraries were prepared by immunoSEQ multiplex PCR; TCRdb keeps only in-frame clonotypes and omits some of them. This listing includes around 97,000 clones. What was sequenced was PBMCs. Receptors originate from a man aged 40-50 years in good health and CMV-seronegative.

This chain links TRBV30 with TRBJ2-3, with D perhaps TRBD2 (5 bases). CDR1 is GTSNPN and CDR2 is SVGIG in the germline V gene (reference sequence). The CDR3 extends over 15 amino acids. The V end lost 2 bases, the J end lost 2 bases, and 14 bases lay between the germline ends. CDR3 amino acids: CAWSPGNGLTDTQYF. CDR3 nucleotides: TGTGCCTGGAGTCCCGGAAACGGACTCACAGATACGCAGTATTTT. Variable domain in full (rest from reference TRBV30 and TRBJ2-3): SQTIHQWPATLVQPVGSPLSLECTVEGTSNPNLYWYRQAAGRGLQLLFYSVGIGQISSEVPQNLSASRPQDRQFILSSKKLLLSDSGFYLCAWSPGNGLTDTQYFGPGTRLTVL.

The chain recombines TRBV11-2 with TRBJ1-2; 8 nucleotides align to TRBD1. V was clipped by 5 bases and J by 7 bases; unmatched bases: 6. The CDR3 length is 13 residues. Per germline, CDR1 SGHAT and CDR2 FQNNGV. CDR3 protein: CASSPTGVGGYTF. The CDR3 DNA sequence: TGTGCCAGCAGCCCGACAGGGGTGGGTGGCTACACCTTC.

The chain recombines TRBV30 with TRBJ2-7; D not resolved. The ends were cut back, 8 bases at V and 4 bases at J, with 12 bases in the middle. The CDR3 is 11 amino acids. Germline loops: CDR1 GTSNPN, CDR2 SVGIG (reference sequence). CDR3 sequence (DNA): TGTGCCAGAGCCCCGGAGTACGAGCAGTACTTC. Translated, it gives CARAPEYEQYF.

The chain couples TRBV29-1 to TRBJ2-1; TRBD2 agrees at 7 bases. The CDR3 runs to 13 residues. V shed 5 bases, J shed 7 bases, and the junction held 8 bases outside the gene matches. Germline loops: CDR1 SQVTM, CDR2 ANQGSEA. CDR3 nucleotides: TGCAGCGTTCGAAAACTAGCGCTTAATGAGCAGTTCTTC. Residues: CSVRKLALNEQFF.

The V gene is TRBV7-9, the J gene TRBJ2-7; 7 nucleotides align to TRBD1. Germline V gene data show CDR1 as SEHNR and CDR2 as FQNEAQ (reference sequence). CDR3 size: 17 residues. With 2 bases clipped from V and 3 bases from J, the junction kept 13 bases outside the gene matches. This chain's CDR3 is CASSLSLTGDLSYEQYF. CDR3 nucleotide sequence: TGTGCCAGCAGCTTAAGCCTCACAGGGGATCTGAGCTACGAGCAGTACTTC.

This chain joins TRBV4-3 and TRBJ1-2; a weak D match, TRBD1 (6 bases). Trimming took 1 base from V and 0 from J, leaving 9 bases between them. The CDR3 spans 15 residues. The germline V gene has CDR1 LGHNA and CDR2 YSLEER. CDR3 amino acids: CASSQGTDPNYGYTF. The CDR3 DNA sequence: TGCGCCAGCAGCCAAGGGACAGATCCTAACTATGGCTACACCTTC.

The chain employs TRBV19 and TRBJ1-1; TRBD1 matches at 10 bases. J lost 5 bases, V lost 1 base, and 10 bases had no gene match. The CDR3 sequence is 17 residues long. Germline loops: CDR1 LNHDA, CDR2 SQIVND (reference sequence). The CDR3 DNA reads TGTGCCAGTAGTATAGCCCGCGGGACAGGGGTTTGGACTGAAGCTTTCTTT. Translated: CASSIARGTGVWTEAFF.

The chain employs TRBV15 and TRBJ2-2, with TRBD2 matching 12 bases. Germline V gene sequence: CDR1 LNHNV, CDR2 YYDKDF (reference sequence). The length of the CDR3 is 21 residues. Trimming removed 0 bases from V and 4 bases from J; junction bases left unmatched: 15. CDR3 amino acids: CATSRDRDLAGGRQSTGELFF. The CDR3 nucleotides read TGTGCCACCAGCAGAGATCGGGATCTAGCGGGGGGGCGTCAGAGCACCGGGGAGCTGTTTTTT.

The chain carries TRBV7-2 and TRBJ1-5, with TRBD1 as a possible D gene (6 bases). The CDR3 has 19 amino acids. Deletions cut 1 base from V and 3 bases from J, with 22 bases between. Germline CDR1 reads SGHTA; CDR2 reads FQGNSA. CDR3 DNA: TGTGCCAGCAGCTTAGATCCCAGGGGTATAGGTGGAATCAATCAGCCCCAGCATTTT. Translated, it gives CASSLDPRGIGGINQPQHF.

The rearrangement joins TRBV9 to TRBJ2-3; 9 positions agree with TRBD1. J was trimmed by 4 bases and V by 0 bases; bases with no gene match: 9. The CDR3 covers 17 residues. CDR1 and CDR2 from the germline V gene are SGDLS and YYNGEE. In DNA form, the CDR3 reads TGTGCCAGCAGCGTAGTTGGACAGGGGACTGGTGCAGATACGCAGTATTTT. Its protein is CASSVVGQGTGADTQYF.

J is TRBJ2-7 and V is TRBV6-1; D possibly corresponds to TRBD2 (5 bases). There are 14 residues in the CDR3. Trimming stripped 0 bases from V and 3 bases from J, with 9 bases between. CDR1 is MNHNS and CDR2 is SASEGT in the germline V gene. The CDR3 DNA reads TGTGCCAGCAGTGAAGCGCTTCGGGGCTACGAGCAGTACTTC. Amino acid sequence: CASSEALRGYEQYF.

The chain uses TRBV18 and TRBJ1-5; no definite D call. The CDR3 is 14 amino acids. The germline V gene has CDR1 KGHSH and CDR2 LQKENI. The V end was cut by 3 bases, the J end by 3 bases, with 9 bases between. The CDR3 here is CASSPRDDNQPQHF. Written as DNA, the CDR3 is TGTGCCAGCTCACCGAGGGATGACAATCAGCCCCAGCATTTT.

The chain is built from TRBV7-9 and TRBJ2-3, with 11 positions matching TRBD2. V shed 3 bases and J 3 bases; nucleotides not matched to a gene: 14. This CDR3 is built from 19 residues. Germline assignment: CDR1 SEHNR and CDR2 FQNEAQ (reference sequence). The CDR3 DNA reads TGTGCCAGCAGCTTTCCGGGACAGGTGTCTAGCGGGGGGACAGATACGCAGTATTTT. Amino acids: CASSFPGQVSSGGTDTQYF. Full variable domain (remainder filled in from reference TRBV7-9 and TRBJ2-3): DTGVSQNPRHKITKRGQNVTFRCDPISEHNRLYWYRQTLGQGPEFLTYFQNEAQLEKSRLLSDRFSAERPKGSFSTLEIQRTEQGDSAMYLCASSFPGQVSSGGTDTQYFGPGTRLTVL.

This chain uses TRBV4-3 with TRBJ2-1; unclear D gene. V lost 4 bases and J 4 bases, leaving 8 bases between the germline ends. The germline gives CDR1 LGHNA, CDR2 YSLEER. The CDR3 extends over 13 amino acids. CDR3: CASSRGPYNEQFF. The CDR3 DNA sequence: TGCGCCAGCAGCCGAGGTCCTTACAATGAGCAGTTCTTC.

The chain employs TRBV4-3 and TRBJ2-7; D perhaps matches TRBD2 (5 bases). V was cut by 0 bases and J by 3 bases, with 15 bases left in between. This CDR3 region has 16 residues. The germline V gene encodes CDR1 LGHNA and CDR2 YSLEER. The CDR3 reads CASSQEFRRANYEQYF. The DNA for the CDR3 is TGCGCCAGCAGCCAAGAGTTTCGGCGGGCCAACTACGAGCAGTACTTC.

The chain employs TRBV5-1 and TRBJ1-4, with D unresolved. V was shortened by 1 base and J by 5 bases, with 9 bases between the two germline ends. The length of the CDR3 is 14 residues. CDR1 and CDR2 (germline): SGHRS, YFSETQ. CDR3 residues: CASSLKYRNEKLFF. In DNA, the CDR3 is TGCGCCAGCAGCTTGAAGTATCGGAATGAAAAACTGTTTTTT.

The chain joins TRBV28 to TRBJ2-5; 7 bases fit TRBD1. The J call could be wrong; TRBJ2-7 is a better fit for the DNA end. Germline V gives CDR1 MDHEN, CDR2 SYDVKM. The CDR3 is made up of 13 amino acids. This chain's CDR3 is CASVPGQLYEQYF. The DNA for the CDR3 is TGTGCCAGCGTCCCGGGACAGCTCTACGAGCAGTACTTC.

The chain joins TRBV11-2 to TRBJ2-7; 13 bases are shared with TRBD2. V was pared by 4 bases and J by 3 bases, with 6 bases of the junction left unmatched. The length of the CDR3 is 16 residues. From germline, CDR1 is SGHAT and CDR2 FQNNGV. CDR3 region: CASSSWTSGSVYEQYF. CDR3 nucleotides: TGTGCCAGCAGCTCATGGACTAGCGGGAGTGTCTACGAGCAGTACTTC.

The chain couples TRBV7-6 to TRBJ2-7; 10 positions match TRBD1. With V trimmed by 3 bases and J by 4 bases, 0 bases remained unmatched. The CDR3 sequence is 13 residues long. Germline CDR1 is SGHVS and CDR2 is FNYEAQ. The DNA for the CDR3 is TGTGCCAGCAGCTTGGACAGGGGGTACGAGCAGTACTTC. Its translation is CASSLDRGYEQYF.

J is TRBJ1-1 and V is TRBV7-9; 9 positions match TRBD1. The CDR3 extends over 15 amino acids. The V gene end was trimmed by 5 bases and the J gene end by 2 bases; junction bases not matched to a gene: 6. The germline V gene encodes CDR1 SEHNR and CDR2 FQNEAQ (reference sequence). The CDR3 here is CASSPDRGENTEAFF. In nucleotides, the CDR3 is TGTGCCAGCAGCCCGGACAGGGGCGAAAACACTGAAGCTTTCTTT.

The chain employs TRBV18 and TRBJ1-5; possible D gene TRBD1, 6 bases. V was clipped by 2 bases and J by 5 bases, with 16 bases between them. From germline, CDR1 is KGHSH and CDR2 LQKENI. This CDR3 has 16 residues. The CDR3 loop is CASSPDRGRGDQPQHF. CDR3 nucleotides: TGTGCCAGCTCACCAGATCGCGGCAGGGGTGATCAGCCCCAGCATTTT.

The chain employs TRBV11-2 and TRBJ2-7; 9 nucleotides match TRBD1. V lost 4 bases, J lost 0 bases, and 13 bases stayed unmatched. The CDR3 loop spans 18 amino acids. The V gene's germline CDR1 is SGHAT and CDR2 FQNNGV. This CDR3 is CASSSGTGSPSISYEQYF. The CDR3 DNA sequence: TGTGCCAGCAGCTCGGGGACAGGGAGCCCTTCTATCTCCTACGAGCAGTACTTC.

In nucleotides, the CDR3 is TGTGCCAGCAGCGCTAGGACAGGGGAGCCTGGAAACACCATATATTTT. Its protein is CASSARTGEPGNTIYF. V and J are TRBV7-9 and TRBJ1-3; 9 positions agree with TRBD1. Germline trimming cut 5 bases from V and 2 bases from J; bases unmatched to any gene: 7. The CDR3 has 16 amino acids. Germline CDR1 reads SEHNR; CDR2 reads FQNEAQ (reference sequence). The complete variable domain, with remaining parts taken from reference TRBV7-9 and TRBJ1-3, reads DTGVSQNPRHKITKRGQNVTFRCDPISEHNRLYWYRQTLGQGPEFLTYFQNEAQLEKSRLLSDRFSAERPKGSFSTLEIQRTEQGDSAMYLCASSARTGEPGNTIYFGEGSWLTVV.

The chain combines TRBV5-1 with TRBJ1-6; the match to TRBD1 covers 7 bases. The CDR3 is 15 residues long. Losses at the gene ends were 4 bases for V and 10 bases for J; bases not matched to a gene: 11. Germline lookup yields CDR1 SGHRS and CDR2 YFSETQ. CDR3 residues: CASSPDRAEYSPLHF. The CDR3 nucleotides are TGCGCCAGCAGCCCCGACAGGGCCGAATACTCACCCCTCCACTTT. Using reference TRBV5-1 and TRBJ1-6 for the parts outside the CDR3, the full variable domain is KAGVTQTPRYLIKTRGQQVTLSCSPISGHRSVSWYQQTPGQGLQFLFEYFSETQRNKGNFPGRFSGRQFSNSRSEMNVSTLELGDSALYLCASSPDRAEYSPLHFGNGTRLTVT.

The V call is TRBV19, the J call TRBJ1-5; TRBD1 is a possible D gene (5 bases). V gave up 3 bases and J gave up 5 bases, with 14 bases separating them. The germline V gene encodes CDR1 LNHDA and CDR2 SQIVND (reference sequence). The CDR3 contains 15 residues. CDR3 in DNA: TGTGCCAGTAGTATGGGGCAGGCCCCGCATCAGCCCCAGCATTTT. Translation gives CASSMGQAPHQPQHF.

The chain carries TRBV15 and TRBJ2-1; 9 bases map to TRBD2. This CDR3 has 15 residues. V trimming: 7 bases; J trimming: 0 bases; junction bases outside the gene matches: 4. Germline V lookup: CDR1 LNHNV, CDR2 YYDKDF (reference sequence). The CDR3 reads CATTATSGSYNEQFF. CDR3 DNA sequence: TGTGCCACCACCGCGACTAGCGGCTCCTACAATGAGCAGTTCTTC.

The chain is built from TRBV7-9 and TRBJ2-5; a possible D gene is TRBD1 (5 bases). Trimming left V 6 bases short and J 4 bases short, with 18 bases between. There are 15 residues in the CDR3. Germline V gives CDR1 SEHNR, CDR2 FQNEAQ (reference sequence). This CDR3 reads CASRSWDPGLETQYF. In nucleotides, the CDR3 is TGTGCCAGCAGATCTTGGGATCCAGGGTTAGAGACCCAGTACTTC.

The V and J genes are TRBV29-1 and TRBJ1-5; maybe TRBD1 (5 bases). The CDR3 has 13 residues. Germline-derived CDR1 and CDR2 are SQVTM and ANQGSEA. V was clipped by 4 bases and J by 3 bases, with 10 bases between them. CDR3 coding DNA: TGCAGCGTTGGGGGCACATCCAATCAGCCCCAGCATTTT. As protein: CSVGGTSNQPQHF.

The chain's CDR3 is CASSPLILQVDNSPLHF. CDR3 nucleotides: TGTGCCAGCTCCCCGTTAATCCTACAGGTTGATAATTCACCCCTCCACTTT. This chain uses TRBV18 with TRBJ1-6; the D gene is possibly TRBD1 (5 bases). In germline, CDR1 is KGHSH, CDR2 LQKENI. V was pared by 6 bases and J by 5 bases, with 20 bases between. CDR3 size: 17 residues.

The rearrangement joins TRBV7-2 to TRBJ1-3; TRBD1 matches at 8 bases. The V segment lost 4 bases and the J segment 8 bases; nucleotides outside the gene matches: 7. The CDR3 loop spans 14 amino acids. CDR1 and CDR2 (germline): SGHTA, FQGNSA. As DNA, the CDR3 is TGTGCCAGCAGCTCAGACAGGGGTAGGGACACCATATATTTT. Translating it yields CASSSDRGRDTIYF.

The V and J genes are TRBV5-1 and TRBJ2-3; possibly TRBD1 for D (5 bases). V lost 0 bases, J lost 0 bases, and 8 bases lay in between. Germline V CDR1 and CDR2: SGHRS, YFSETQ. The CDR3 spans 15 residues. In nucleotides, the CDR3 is TGCGCCAGCAGCTTGGTAGCAGGGAGCACAGATACGCAGTATTTT. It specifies CASSLVAGSTDTQYF.

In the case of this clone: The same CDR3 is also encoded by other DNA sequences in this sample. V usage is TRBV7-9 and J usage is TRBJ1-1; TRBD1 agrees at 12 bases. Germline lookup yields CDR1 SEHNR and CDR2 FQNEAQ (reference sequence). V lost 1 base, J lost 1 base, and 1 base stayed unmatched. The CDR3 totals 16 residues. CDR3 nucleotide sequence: TGTGCCAGCAGCTTAGGGGACAGGGGGCGGAACACTGAAGCTTTCTTT. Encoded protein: CASSLGDRGRNTEAFF.